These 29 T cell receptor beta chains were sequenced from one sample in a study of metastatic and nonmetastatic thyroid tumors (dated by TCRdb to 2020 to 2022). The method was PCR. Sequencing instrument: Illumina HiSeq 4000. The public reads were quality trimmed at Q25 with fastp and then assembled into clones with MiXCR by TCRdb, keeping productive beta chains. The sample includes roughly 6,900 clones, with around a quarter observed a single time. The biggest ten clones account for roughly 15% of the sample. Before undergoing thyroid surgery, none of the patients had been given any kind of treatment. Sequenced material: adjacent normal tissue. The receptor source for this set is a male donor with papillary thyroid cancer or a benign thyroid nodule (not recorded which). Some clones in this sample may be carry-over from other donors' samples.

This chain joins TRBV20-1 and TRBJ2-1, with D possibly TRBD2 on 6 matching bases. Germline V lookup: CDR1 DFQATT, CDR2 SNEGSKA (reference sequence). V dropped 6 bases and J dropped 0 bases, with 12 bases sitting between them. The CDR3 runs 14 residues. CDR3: CSARDFNSYNEQFF. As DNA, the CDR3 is TGCAGTGCACGGGACTTCAACTCCTACAATGAGCAGTTCTTC.

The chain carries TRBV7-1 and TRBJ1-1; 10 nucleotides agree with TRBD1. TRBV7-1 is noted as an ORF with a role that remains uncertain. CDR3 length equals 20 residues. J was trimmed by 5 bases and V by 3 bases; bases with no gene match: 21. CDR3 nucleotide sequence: TGTGCCAGCAGCTCTTCAGGGGATTCGGAGACAGGGGGCCTCGGGACTGAAGCTTTCTTT. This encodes CASSSSGDSETGGLGTEAFF.

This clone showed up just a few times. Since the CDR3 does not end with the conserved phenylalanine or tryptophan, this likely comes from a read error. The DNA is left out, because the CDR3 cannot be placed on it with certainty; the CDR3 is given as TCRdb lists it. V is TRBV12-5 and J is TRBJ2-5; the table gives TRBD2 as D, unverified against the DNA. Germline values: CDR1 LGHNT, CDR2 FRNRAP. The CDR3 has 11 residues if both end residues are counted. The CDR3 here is CASVSGTTTWY.

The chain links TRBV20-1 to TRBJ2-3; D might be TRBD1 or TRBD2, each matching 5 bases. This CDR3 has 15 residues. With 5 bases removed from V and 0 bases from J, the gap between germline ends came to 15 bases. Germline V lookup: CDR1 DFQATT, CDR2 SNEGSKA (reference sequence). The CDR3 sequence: CSAASIRDSTDTQYF. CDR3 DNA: TGCAGTGCTGCGTCCATCCGGGACAGCACAGATACGCAGTATTTT.

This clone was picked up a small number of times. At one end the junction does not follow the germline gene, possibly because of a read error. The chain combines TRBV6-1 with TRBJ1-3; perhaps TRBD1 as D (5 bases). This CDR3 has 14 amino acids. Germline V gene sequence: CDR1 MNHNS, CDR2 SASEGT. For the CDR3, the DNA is TGTGCCAGCAGCTGGACATTCTCTGTAAACACCATATATTTT. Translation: CASSWTFSVNTIYF.

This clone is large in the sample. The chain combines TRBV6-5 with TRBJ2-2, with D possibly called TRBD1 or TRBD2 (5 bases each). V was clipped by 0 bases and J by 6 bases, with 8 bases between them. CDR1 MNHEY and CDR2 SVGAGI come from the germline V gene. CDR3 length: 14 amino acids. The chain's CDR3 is CASSYSQGAGELFF. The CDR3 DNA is TGTGCCAGCAGTTACTCCCAGGGAGCCGGGGAGCTGTTTTTT.

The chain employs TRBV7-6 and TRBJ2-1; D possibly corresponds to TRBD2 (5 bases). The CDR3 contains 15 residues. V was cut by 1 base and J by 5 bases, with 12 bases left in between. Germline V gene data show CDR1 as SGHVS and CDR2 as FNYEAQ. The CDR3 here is CASSLVGEIHNEQFF. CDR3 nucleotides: TGTGCCAGCAGCTTAGTGGGAGAGATCCACAATGAGCAGTTCTTC.

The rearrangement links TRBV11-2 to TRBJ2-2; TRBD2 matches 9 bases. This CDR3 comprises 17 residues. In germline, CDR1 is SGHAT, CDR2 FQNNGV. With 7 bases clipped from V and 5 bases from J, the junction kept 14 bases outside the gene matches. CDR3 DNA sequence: TGTGCCAGCATCCCCAGATCGACTAGCGGAGTGACCGGGGAGCTGTTTTTT. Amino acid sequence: CASIPRSTSGVTGELFF.

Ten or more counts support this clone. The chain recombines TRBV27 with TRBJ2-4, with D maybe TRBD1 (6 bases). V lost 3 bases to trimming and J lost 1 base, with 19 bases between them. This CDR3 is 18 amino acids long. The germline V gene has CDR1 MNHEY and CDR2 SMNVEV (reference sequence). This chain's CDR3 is CASSFWGREGRAKNIQYF. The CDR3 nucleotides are TGTGCCAGCAGTTTTTGGGGGCGAGAAGGACGTGCCAAAAACATTCAGTACTTC.

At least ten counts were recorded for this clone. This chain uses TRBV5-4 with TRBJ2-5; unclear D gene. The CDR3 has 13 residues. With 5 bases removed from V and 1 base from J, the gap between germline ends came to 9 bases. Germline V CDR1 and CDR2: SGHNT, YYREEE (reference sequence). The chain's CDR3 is CASSRELQETQYF. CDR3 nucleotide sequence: TGTGCCAGCAGTCGAGAACTCCAAGAGACCCAGTACTTC.

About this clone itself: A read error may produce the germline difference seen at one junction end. The CDR3: CASGSTGVQAYEQCF. DNA of the CDR3: TGTGCCAGCGGCTCCACGGGGGTACAGGCCTACGAGCAGTGCTTC. The rearrangement uses TRBV7-2 and TRBJ2-7; D possibly corresponds to TRBD2 (6 bases). CDR1 and CDR2 from the germline V gene are SGHTA and FQGNSA. The CDR3 is 15 amino acids.

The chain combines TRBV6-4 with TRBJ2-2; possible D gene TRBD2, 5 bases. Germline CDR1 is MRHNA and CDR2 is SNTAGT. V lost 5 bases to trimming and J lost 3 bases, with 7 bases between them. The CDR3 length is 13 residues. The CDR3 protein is CASSLADTGELFF. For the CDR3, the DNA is TGTGCCAGCAGTCTAGCCGACACCGGGGAGCTGTTTTTT.

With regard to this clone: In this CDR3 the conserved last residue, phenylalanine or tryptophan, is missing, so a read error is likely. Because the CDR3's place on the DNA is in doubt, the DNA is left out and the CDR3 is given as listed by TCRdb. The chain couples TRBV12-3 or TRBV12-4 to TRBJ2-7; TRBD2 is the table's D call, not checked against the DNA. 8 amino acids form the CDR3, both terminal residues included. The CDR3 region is CASRILAG.

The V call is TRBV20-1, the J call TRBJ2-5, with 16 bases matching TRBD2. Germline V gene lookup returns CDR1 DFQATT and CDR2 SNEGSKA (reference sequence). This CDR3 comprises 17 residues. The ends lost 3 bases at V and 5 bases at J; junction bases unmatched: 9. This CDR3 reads CSASKGLAGGPRETQYF. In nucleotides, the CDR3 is TGCAGTGCTAGTAAGGGACTAGCGGGAGGGCCGAGGGAGACCCAGTACTTC.

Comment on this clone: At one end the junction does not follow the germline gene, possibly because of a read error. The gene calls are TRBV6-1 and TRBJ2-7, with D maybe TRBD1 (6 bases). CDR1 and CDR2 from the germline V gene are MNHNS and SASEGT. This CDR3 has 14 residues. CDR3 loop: CVSRHPGQSYGQYF. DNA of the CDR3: TGTGTCAGCAGGCACCCGGGACAATCCTACGGGCAGTACTTC.

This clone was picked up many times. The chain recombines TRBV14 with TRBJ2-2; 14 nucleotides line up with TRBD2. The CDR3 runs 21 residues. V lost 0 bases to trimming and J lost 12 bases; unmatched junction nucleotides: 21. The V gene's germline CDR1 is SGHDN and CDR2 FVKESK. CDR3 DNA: TGTGCCAGCAGCCAAGACCTTATGACCGGGACTAGCGGGAGAGCGTCAGGGAAGCTGTTTTTT. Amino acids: CASSQDLMTGTSGRASGKLFF.

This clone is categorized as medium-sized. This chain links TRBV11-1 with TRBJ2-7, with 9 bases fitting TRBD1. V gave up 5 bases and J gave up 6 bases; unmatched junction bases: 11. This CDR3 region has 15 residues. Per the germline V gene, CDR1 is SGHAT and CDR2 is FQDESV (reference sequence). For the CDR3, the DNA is TGTGCCAGCAGCACAAGGAAGGGACAGGGACGCGAGCAGTACTTC. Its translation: CASSTRKGQGREQYF.

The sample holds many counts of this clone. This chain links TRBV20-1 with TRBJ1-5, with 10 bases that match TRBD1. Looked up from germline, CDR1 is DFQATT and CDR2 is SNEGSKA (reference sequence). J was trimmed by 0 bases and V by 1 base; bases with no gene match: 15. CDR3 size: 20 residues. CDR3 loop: CSARALWSRDRGDSNQPQHF. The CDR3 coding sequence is TGCAGTGCTAGAGCCCTCTGGTCGCGGGACAGGGGAGATAGCAATCAGCCCCAGCATTTT.

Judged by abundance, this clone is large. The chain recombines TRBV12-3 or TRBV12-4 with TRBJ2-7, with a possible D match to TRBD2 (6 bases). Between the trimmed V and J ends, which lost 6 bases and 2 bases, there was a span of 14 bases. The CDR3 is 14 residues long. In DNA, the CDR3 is TGTGCCAGCAGACTGACTAGGAGTCCCTACGAGCAGTACTTC. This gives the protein CASRLTRSPYEQYF.

This CDR3 is CASSTYRGNQPQHF. CDR3 in DNA: TGTGCCAGCAGCACGTACAGGGGAAATCAGCCCCAGCATTTT. The chain carries TRBV7-2 and TRBJ1-5; TRBD1 agrees at 7 bases. Germline CDR1 is SGHTA and CDR2 is FQGNSA. CDR3 size: 14 residues. V trimming: 5 bases; J trimming: 4 bases; junction bases outside the gene matches: 5. The full variable domain, rest sourced from reference TRBV7-2 and TRBJ1-5, is GAGVSQSPSNKVTEKGKDVELRCDPISGHTALYWYRQSLGQGLEFLIYFQGNSAPDKSGLPSDRFSAERTGGSVSTLTIQRTQQEDSAVYLCASSTYRGNQPQHFGDGTRLSIL.

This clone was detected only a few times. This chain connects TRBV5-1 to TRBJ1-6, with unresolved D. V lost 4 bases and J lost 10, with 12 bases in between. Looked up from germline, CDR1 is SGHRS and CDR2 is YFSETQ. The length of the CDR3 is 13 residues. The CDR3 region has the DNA TGCGCCAGCAGCGAGGGAATCGACTCACCCCTCCACTTT. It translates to CASSEGIDSPLHF.

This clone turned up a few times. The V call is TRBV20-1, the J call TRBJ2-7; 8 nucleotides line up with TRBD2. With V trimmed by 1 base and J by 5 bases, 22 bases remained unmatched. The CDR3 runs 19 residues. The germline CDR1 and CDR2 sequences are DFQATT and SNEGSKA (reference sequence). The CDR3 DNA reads TGCAGTGCTAGAGGGTGGGCGGGAGGCCTCTCGGCCCGCGTGGACGAGCAGTACTTC. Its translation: CSARGWAGGLSARVDEQYF.

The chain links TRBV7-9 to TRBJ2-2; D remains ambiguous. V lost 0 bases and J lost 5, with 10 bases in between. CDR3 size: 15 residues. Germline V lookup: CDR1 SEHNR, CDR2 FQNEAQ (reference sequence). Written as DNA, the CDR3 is TGTGCCAGCAGCTTAGCGCTGCCGGTTACCGGGGAGCTGTTTTTT. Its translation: CASSLALPVTGELFF.

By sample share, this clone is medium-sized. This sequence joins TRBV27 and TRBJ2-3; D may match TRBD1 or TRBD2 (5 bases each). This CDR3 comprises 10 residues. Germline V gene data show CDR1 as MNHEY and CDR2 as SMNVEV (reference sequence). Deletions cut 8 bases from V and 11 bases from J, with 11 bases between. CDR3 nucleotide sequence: TGTGCCAGCGGTTGGGACGAGCAGTATTTT. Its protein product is CASGWDEQYF.

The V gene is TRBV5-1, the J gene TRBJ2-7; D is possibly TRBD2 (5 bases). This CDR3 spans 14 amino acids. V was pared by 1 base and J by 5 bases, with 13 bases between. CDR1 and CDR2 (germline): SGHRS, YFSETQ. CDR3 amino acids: CASSLIGGRDEQYF. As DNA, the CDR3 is TGCGCCAGCAGCTTGATCGGAGGCCGCGACGAGCAGTACTTC. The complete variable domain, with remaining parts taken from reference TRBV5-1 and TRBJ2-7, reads KAGVTQTPRYLIKTRGQQVTLSCSPISGHRSVSWYQQTPGQGLQFLFEYFSETQRNKGNFPGRFSGRQFSNSRSEMNVSTLELGDSALYLCASSLIGGRDEQYFGPGTRLTVT.

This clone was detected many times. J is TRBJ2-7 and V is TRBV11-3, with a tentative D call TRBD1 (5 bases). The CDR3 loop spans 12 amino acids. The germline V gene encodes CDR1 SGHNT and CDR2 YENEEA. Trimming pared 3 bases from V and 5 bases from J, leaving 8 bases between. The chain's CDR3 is CASSFTGHEQYF. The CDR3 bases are TGTGCCAGCAGCTTTACAGGCCACGAGCAGTACTTC.

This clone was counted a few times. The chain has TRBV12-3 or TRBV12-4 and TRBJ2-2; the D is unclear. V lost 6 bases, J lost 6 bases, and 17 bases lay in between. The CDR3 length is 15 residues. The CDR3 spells CASSPGHSAAGELFF. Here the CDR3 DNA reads TGTGCCAGCAGCCCGGGTCATTCGGCGGCCGGGGAGCTGTTTTTT.

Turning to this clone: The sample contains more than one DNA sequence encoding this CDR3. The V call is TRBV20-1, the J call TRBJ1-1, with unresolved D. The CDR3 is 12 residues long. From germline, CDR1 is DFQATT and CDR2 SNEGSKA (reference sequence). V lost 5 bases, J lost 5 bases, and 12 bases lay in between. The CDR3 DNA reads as TGCAGTGCTCCTCAAAAAGGGACTGAAGCTTTCTTT. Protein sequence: CSAPQKGTEAFF.

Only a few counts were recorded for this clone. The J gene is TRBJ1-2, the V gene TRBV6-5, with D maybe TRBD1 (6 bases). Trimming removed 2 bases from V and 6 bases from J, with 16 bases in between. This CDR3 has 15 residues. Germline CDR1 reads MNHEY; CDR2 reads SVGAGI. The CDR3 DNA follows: TGTGCCAGCAGTTACACTGGGACAACAAAGGATGGCTACACCTTC. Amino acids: CASSYTGTTKDGYTF.